This is a list of T cell receptor beta chains from one sample in a study of cytomegalovirus exposure and HLA in healthy donors. Assay used: immunoSEQ multiplex PCR; TCRdb lists only in-frame clones, some missing. The data show fewer than 200,000 clones, 9.5% seen once. The specimen sequenced was PBMCs. The source of these receptors is a woman aged 25 to 39 in good health and CMV-seropositive. CDR3s include the opening cysteine and the closing phenylalanine or tryptophan. A D gene is named only where the DNA matches it firmly. Rows give clone size only sometimes, using once, few, many, or a class for an expanded clone.

cdr3_aa	cdr3_nt	v_call	j_call	clone_size	d_call
CASSRSGSGEQYF	TGTGCCAGCAGCAGATCAGGCTCTGGGGAGCAGTACTTC	TRBV11-2	TRBJ2-7	NA	NA
CASSTTRTGPGYRNEQFF	TGTGCCAGTAGTACCACTCGGACAGGGCCGGGATATAGGAATGAGCAGTTCTTC	TRBV19	TRBJ2-1	NA	TRBD1
CASRGDPGNTIYF	TGCGCCAGTAGGGGCGACCCTGGGAACACCATATATTTT	TRBV5-1	TRBJ1-3	NA	NA
CASSFGTSGSLPPLYEQYF	TGTGCCAGCAGCTTTGGGACTAGCGGGAGCTTGCCACCATTATACGAGCAGTACTTC	TRBV5-8	TRBJ2-7	NA	TRBD2
CASRKGGETQYF	TGTGCCAGCAGGAAAGGGGGAGAGACCCAGTACTTC	TRBV6-1	TRBJ2-5	NA	NA
CASSPQAQNYEQYF	TGTGCCAGCAGCCCCCAGGCCCAGAACTACGAGCAGTACTTC	TRBV11-2	TRBJ2-7	few	NA
CSVEPTGVAYNEQFF	TGCAGCGTTGAACCGACAGGGGTAGCCTACAATGAGCAGTTCTTC	TRBV29-1	TRBJ2-1	few	TRBD1
CASSLSGGLRNEQYF	TGTGCCAGCAGTTTATCGGGGGGGCTAAGGAACGAGCAGTACTTC	TRBV27	TRBJ2-7	NA	NA
CAGKGTGSTVSMANEQFF	TGTGCCGGGAAAGGGACAGGGTCCACGGTCTCGATGGCGAATGAGCAGTTCTTC	TRBV30	TRBJ2-1	few	TRBD1
CASSIQVNTEAFF	TGTGCCAGCAGCATTCAGGTCAACACTGAAGCTTTCTTT	TRBV11-2	TRBJ1-1	NA	NA
CASSQGTSDSETQYF	TGCGCCAGCAGCCAAGGGACTAGCGATTCGGAGACCCAGTACTTC	TRBV4-1	TRBJ2-5	NA	TRBD2
CASSLSGTHEQYF	TGCGCCAGCAGCTTAAGCGGGACCCACGAGCAGTACTTC	TRBV5-1	TRBJ2-7	few	TRBD2
CASSLGGSTVNTEAFF	TGTGCCAGCAGCTTAGGAGGCAGTACTGTCAACACTGAAGCTTTCTTT	TRBV7-2	TRBJ1-1	few	NA
CASSSDSHNEQFF	TGTGCCAGCAGCTCTGACAGCCACAATGAGCAGTTCTTC	TRBV7-2	TRBJ2-1	NA	NA
CASSLGQRGTQYF	TGTGCCAGCAGTTTAGGGCAACGGGGGACCCAGTACTTC	TRBV27	TRBJ2-5	NA	NA
CASSLLRIMNTEAFF	TGTGCCAGCAGCTTATTGCGGATAATGAACACTGAAGCTTTCTTT	TRBV5-6	TRBJ1-1	NA	NA